This entry is about one TCR beta chain. The antigen remains unidentified. The data belong to a study of circulating and synovial CD4+ cells in juvenile arthritis. Whole-study results and caveats: Compared with bulk blood, circulating pathogenic-like lymphocytes shared substantially more CDR3 sequences with synovial T cells.

The method was immunoSEQ multiplex PCR; TCRdb's version includes in-frame clones alone and lacks a portion of them. The sample lists tens of thousands of clones, around 93% occurring once. V lost 3 bases and J lost 4, with 10 bases in between. Germline-derived CDR1 and CDR2 are KGHSH and LQKENI. The CDR3 contains 14 residues. The clonotype originates from a human donor with juvenile idiopathic arthritis. J is TRBJ1-5 and V is TRBV18, with D perhaps TRBD1 (5 bases). What was sequenced was CD4+ T cells from blood. The CDR3 sequence: CASSPDSGNQPQHF. CDR3 bases: TGTGCCAGCTCACCCGACAGTGGGAATCAGCCCCAGCATTTT.